This T cell receptor beta chain appears in the sequencing data of a study of identical twins. The CDR3 has 15 residues. V was pared by 8 bases and J by 0 bases, with 16 bases between. Template switching supplied a universal primer site; unique molecular identifiers were carried on the cDNA. TCRdb called the 5' RACE reads again in MiXCR, with one record for every CDR3 protein. The sample yields 690,000 or so distinct CDR3 sequences, 8.6% seen once. Notes on the study in general: Alpha sequences that were out-of-frame and twin-shared showed an excess of low generation probability.

All donors were healthy Caucasians. In this sample, this clonotype turned up many times. Its antigen is not identified. These sequences were also reported in another study, on yellow fever vaccine responses in identical twins. That work states: Twins' T cell vaccine responses reportedly looked partly convergent, partly personalized.

Sequencing was done on a sample of PBMCs. The chain combines TRBV12-3 or TRBV12-4 with TRBJ1-1, with a weak D call TRBD1 (6 bases). The source of this sequence is a woman aged 18-29 years in good health. CDR3 amino acids: CASAGGGTLNTEAFF. The DNA of the CDR3 is TGTGCCAGCGCCGGTGGGGGGACATTGAACACTGAAGCTTTCTTT.